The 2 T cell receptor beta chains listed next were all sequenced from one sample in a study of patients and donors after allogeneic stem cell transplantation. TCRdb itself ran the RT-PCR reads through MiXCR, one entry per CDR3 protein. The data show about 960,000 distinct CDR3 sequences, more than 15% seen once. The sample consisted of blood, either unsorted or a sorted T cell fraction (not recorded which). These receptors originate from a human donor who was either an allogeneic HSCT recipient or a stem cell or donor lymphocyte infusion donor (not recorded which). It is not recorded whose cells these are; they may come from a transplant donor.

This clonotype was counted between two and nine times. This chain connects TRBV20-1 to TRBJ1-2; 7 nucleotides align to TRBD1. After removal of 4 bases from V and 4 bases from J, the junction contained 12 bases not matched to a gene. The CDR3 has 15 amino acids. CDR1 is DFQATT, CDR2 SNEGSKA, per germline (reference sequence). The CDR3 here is CSAKNRDRGFYGYTF. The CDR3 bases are TGCAGTGCTAAAAACCGGGACAGAGGTTTCTATGGCTACACCTTC.

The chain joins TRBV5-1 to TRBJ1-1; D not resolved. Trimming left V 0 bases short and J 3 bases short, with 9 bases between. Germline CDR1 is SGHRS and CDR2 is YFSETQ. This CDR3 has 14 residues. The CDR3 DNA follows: TGCGCCAGCAGCTTGGAGGAAGGGTACACTGAAGCTTTCTTT. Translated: CASSLEEGYTEAFF.